The subject of this entry is one TCR beta chain. Here immunoSEQ multiplex PCR was the method, and the copy in TCRdb shows in-frame clones only, minus some. Found here are 100,000 or so clones, 80% to 85% of them singletons; the top ten hold more than 30%. This specimen belongs to a study of blood T cell repertoires in COVID-19. Overall study context: Some COVID-19 samples were acute and others convalescent; all came from the United States, Italy and Spain.

The source material was peripheral blood. This TCR derives from an elderly man with acute or convalescent COVID-19.

This CDR3 reads CASSPPGQGYGYTF. The CDR3 DNA is TGTGCCAGCAGCCCTCCGGGACAGGGTTATGGCTACACCTTC. The chain joins TRBV14 to TRBJ1-2, with 9 bases matching TRBD1. Looked up from germline, CDR1 is SGHDN and CDR2 is FVKESK. This CDR3 spans 14 amino acids. The J segment lost 5 bases and the V segment lost 4 bases, leaving 5 bases of the junction unmatched.